One and the same sample provided the 21 T cell receptor beta chains below, sequenced in a study of T cell clonality in common variable immunodeficiency. Whole-study findings and limits: Fewer deletions and N-nucleotide insertions were reportedly seen in common variable immunodeficiency TCR beta sequences.

Antigens for these TCRs are unknown. Clones were sequenced by immunoSEQ multiplex PCR, and TCRdb holds only the in-frame ones, with some missing. The table lists roughly 14,000 clones, no singletons, with 8.5% to 10% in the top ten. The sequencing sample was made of peripheral blood mononuclear cells. The receptor set was obtained from a human donor with common variable immunodeficiency.

In its sample, this clone ranks as medium-sized. From the germline J gene comes the end of the CDR3, since the read stops 3 residues before it. The V gene is TRBV29-1, the J gene TRBJ2-5; 7 nucleotides agree with TRBD1. V shed 5 bases and J 3 bases; nucleotides not matched to a gene: 3. Germline CDR1 SQVTM, CDR2 ANQGSEA. This CDR3 contains 12 residues. CDR3 DNA (partial): TGCAGCGTTAAGGGGGCGGAAGAGACC. Translating gives CSVKGAEET. The CDR3 in full is CSVKGAEETQYF.

Remarks on this clone: The sequenced fragment ends 3 residues before the CDR3 boundary, so the rest is inferred from the germline J gene. V usage is TRBV6-2 or TRBV6-3 and J usage is TRBJ2-7; D perhaps matches TRBD1 (6 bases). The CDR3 length is 15 residues. V dropped 2 bases and J dropped 0 bases, with 11 bases sitting between them. Germline CDR1 reads MNHEY; CDR2 reads SVGEGT. The sequenced part of the CDR3 DNA is TGTGCCAGCAGTTACGGACAGTATAGCTCCTACGAG. Its protein is CASSYGQYSSYE. The whole CDR3 protein reads CASSYGQYSSYEQYF.

Remarks on this clone: The CDR3 end is not reached by the read, which stops 3 residues before it; the germline J gene fills it in. The rearrangement uses TRBV7-9 and TRBJ1-2; weak D call: TRBD1 (5 bases). Germline CDR1 is SEHNR and CDR2 is FQNEAQ (reference sequence). The CDR3 loop spans 15 amino acids. CDR3 DNA (partial): TGTGCCAGCACCGCCGCCGGGCAGGGAGTCCGCGGC. It yields the protein CASTAAGQGVRG. The entire CDR3 reads CASTAAGQGVRGYTF.

This clone is medium-sized within its sample. Coverage ceases 3 residues before the CDR3 finishes, and the germline J gene fills in the end. The chain combines TRBV7-2 with TRBJ2-3, with a weak D call TRBD1 (6 bases). The CDR3 contains 13 residues. CDR1 is SGHTA, CDR2 FQGNSA, per germline. The part of the CDR3 DNA that was read is TGTGCCAGCAACGTCTTGGGGGCAGCGACG. As protein: CASNVLGAAT. The entire CDR3 sequence reads CASNVLGAATQYF.

This clone was detected a few times. The read is 3 residues too short to cover the CDR3 end, so that end is filled in from the germline J gene. The chain links TRBV19 to TRBJ2-7; 11 nucleotides agree with TRBD1. Germline V gene lookup returns CDR1 LNHDA and CDR2 SQIVND (reference sequence). This CDR3 is 16 amino acids long. V dropped 4 bases and J dropped 3; count of bases not matched to a gene: 8. Incomplete CDR3 DNA: TGTGCCAGTAGTACGACCGGGACAGGGGGACTCTACGAG. This sequence encodes CASSTTGTGGLYE. The full CDR3 reads CASSTTGTGGLYEQYF.

As for this clone: With the read ending 3 residues before the CDR3 end, the germline J gene is used to fill in that end. The J gene is TRBJ2-5, the V gene TRBV18; 10 bases align to TRBD1. This CDR3 is built from 14 residues. Trimming took 5 bases from V and 7 from J; bases not matched to a gene: 7. Germline V gene data show CDR1 as KGHSH and CDR2 as LQKENI. The chain's CDR3 is CASSSGQGTGTQYF. Incomplete CDR3 DNA: TGTGCCAGCTCATCGGGACAGGGGACGGGGACC.

This clone was found a few times. The read gets to within 3 residues of the CDR3 end, and the germline J gene fills in the rest. The V and J genes are TRBV18 and TRBJ1-5; no clear D gene. The CDR3 length is 12 residues. Trimming cost V 5 bases and J 4 bases, with 6 bases left between them. The V gene's germline CDR1 is KGHSH and CDR2 LQKENI. The CDR3 spells CASSDGNQPQHF. CDR3 bases read: TGTGCCAGCTCAGACGGGAATCAGCCC.

This clone was counted at least ten times. The read ends 3 residues shy of where the CDR3 ends; the end is completed using the germline J gene. J is TRBJ1-2 and V is TRBV20-1; possibly TRBD1 for D (5 bases). The CDR3 consists of 15 residues. Germline V gives CDR1 DFQATT, CDR2 SNEGSKA (reference sequence). The V end was cut by 3 bases, the J end by 4 bases, with 18 bases between. The CDR3 sequence is CSASDVGQGGYGYTF. The covered CDR3 bases are TGCAGTGCTAGCGACGTGGGGCAGGGCGGCTATGGC.

Remarks on this clone: The CDR3 goes on 3 residues after the read ends, and that part is filled in from the germline J gene. The chain combines TRBV7-3 with TRBJ1-3, with D unclear. CDR3 length: 13 amino acids. V was cut by 5 bases and J by 3 bases, with 8 bases left in between. CDR1 SGHTA and CDR2 FQGTGA come from the germline V gene. CDR3 DNA (partial): TGTGCCAGCAGCGCCGACAATGGAAACACC. Protein product: CASSADNGNT. The complete CDR3 reads CASSADNGNTIYF.

Turning to this clone: The read ends 3 residues early relative to the CDR3; the germline J gene fills the gap. The chain combines TRBV19 with TRBJ1-2; D is possibly TRBD1 (5 bases). The V end lost 6 bases, the J end lost 5 bases, and 13 bases lay between the germline ends. This CDR3 is built from 13 residues. Germline V lookup: CDR1 LNHDA, CDR2 SQIVND (reference sequence). The CDR3 reads CASRAGLGYGYTF. The CDR3 bases that were read are TGTGCCAGTAGAGCAGGGTTGGGGTATGGC.

To note about this clone: The read finishes 3 residues shy of the CDR3 end, and the germline J gene is used to complete it. This chain uses TRBV6-2 or TRBV6-3 with TRBJ2-2, with D tentatively TRBD2 (7 bases). The V gene lost 8 bases and the J gene lost 6 bases, with 13 bases spanning the gap. The length of the CDR3 is 13 residues. Germline V gene data show CDR1 as MNHEY and CDR2 as SVGEGT. The sequenced part of the CDR3 DNA is TGTGCCAGCGATCGGGGGGCCGCCGGGGAG. Its translation: CASDRGAAGE. The whole CDR3 protein reads CASDRGAAGELFF.

About this clone itself: The read comes to an end 3 residues before the CDR3 does, leaving the germline J gene to fill in the end. The chain combines TRBV18 with TRBJ1-1; D uncertain. This CDR3 has 12 amino acids. Germline assignment: CDR1 KGHSH and CDR2 LQKENI. Deletions cut 2 bases from V and 5 bases from J, with 6 bases between. The sequenced CDR3 bases are TGTGCCAGCTCACCAAAAGGGACTGAA. Its protein product is CASSPKGTE. The whole CDR3 protein reads CASSPKGTEAFF.

In its sample, this clone ranks as medium-sized (0.01 to 0.1%). The sequenced fragment ends 3 residues before the CDR3 boundary, so the rest is inferred from the germline J gene. This chain joins TRBV18 and TRBJ2-7, with D hard to call. CDR1 KGHSH and CDR2 LQKENI come from the germline V gene. The V gene lost 3 bases and the J gene lost 5 bases, with 14 bases spanning the gap. The CDR3 runs to 14 residues. The CDR3 protein is CASSPDGKGNEQYF. CDR3 bases read: TGTGCCAGCTCACCTGACGGTAAGGGCAACGAG.

In its sample, this clone was seen many times. The missing CDR3 end, 3 residues past where the read stops, is filled in from the germline J gene. The chain recombines TRBV7-8 with TRBJ1-5; 8 positions agree with TRBD1. The CDR3 is made up of 13 amino acids. After removal of 2 bases from V and 8 bases from J, the junction contained 2 bases not matched to a gene. The germline V gene has CDR1 SGHVS and CDR2 FQNEAQ. CDR3 sequence: CASSLIQGEPQHF. CDR3 DNA (partial): TGTGCCAGCAGCTTAATACAGGGGGAGCCC.

As to this clone: The read halts 3 residues ahead of the CDR3 end, with the missing end drawn from the germline J gene. This sequence joins TRBV14 and TRBJ2-7; tentative D call: TRBD1 (6 bases). The V gene's germline CDR1 is SGHDN and CDR2 FVKESK. The length of the CDR3 is 15 residues. V was pared by 0 bases and J by 3 bases, with 12 bases between. The CDR3 reads CASSQETGMGYEQYF. The covered CDR3 bases are TGTGCCAGCAGCCAAGAAACAGGGATGGGCTACGAG.

This clone was recorded a few times. The read gets to within 3 residues of the CDR3 end, and the germline J gene fills in the rest. The genes are TRBV5-1 and TRBJ2-2; 8 bases line up with TRBD1. Per germline, CDR1 SGHRS and CDR2 YFSETQ. After removal of 4 bases from V and 4 bases from J, the junction contained 3 bases not matched to a gene. There are 14 residues in the CDR3. The CDR3 loop is CASSIGQGTGELFF. The part of the CDR3 DNA that was read is TGCGCCAGCAGCATAGGACAGGGCACCGGGGAG.

This clone was observed a few times. The read falls 3 residues short of the CDR3 end, and the missing part is taken from the germline J gene. The V gene is TRBV6-2 or TRBV6-3, the J gene TRBJ2-7; no clear D gene. V shed 8 bases and J shed 3 bases, with 17 bases lying between them. This CDR3 contains 14 residues. From germline, CDR1 is MNHEY and CDR2 SVGEGT. The CDR3 is CASLRDISFYEQYF. CDR3 DNA, as far as it was read: TGTGCCAGCCTGCGAGACATATCTTTCTACGAG.

With respect to this clone: The read comes to an end 3 residues before the CDR3 does, leaving the germline J gene to fill in the end. J is TRBJ2-5 and V is TRBV14; a possible D gene is TRBD1 (5 bases). The V gene's germline CDR1 is SGHDN and CDR2 FVKESK. The V gene lost 0 bases and the J gene lost 2 bases, with 19 bases spanning the gap. There are 18 residues in the CDR3. The sequenced part of the CDR3 DNA is TGTGCCAGCAGCCAAGAAGAGAAGGGGTGGCTAGAACAAGAGACC. Translation gives CASSQEEKGWLEQET. The whole CDR3 protein reads CASSQEEKGWLEQETQYF. The full variable domain, with the rest looked up from reference TRBV14 and TRBJ2-5, is EAGVTQFPSHSVIEKGQTVTLRCDPISGHDNLYWYRRVMGKEIKFLLHFVKESKQDESGMPNNRFLAERTGGTYSTLKVQPAELEDSGVYFCASSQEEKGWLEQETQYFGPGTRLLVL.

With respect to this clone: Sequencing ends 3 residues short of the CDR3 end; the germline J gene provides the rest. The gene calls are TRBV19 and TRBJ1-1, with a weak D call TRBD1 (6 bases). Germline lookup yields CDR1 LNHDA and CDR2 SQIVND (reference sequence). V gave up 3 bases and J gave up 0 bases, with 11 bases separating them. The CDR3 length is 15 residues. CDR3 residues: CASSMGAALNTEAFF. CDR3 bases read: TGTGCCAGTAGTATGGGGGCAGCATTGAACACTGAA.

Details on this clone: Read sequence stops 3 residues before the CDR3 end, and the germline J gene provides the missing end. The chain couples TRBV19 to TRBJ2-3, with 8 bases matching TRBD2. The CDR3 consists of 15 residues. Unmatched junction bases numbered 10, after V lost 9 bases and J lost 2 bases. Germline assignment: CDR1 LNHDA and CDR2 SQIVND (reference sequence). The CDR3 is CASPPAGGVTDTQYF. The covered CDR3 bases are TGTGCCAGCCCCCCGGCGGGGGGAGTCACAGATACG.

For this clone: The read is 3 residues too short to cover the CDR3 end, so that end is filled in from the germline J gene. The V call is TRBV5-1, the J call TRBJ2-7; 7 bases align to TRBD1. The CDR3 runs 15 residues. The germline V gene encodes CDR1 SGHRS and CDR2 YFSETQ. V was clipped by 5 bases and J by 0 bases; unmatched bases: 8. The sequenced part of the CDR3 DNA is TGCGCCAGCAGTTCCTGGACAGGAAGCTCCTACGAG. It codes for CASSSWTGSSYE. The CDR3, in full, reads CASSSWTGSSYEQYF.